Below, 10 T cell receptor beta chains from the same sample are listed, as sequenced in a study of cytomegalovirus exposure and HLA in healthy donors. 13 Jbeta primers and 60 Vbeta primers were used for the PCR. Some clones are missing from TCRdb's copy, which holds only in-frame ones; the method was immunoSEQ multiplex PCR. Reported are about 130,000 clones; the ten largest clones contain around 2.4%. Sequencing was done on a sample of PBMCs. Source of these receptors: a man between 35 and 55 years old in good health and CMV-seronegative.

This sequence joins TRBV5-1 and TRBJ2-1; TRBD2 matches 7 bases. V lost 4 bases, J lost 8 bases, and 15 bases stayed unmatched. CDR1 and CDR2 from the germline V gene are SGHRS and YFSETQ. There are 16 residues in the CDR3. The CDR3 DNA follows: TGCGCCAGCAGCGCCCGAACGGGCGGGAGAGGGGATGAGCAGTTCTTC. Amino acid sequence: CASSARTGGRGDEQFF.

Written as DNA, the CDR3 is TGTGCCAGCAGCCTGGGACTAGCGATCAATGAGCAGTTCTTC. Translating it yields CASSLGLAINEQFF. The chain carries TRBV5-6 and TRBJ2-1, with 10 bases that match TRBD2. CDR1 and CDR2 (germline): SGHDT, YYEEEE. The CDR3 has 14 amino acids. The V segment lost 4 bases and the J segment 6 bases; nucleotides outside the gene matches: 4.

The gene calls are TRBV4-3 and TRBJ1-2; TRBD1 agrees at 8 bases. Germline CDR1 reads LGHNA; CDR2 reads YSLEER. The CDR3 sequence is 15 residues long. The trim removed 2 bases at V and 3 bases at J, leaving 5 bases unmatched. CDR3 sequence reads: CASSQHLQGDYGYTF. The DNA for the CDR3 is TGCGCCAGCAGCCAACACCTACAGGGGGACTATGGCTACACCTTC.

This rearrangement joins TRBV5-1 to TRBJ2-1; 9 nucleotides match TRBD2. This CDR3 is 16 amino acids long. Trimming took 0 bases from V and 4 from J; bases not matched to a gene: 5. The V gene's germline CDR1 is SGHRS and CDR2 YFSETQ. CDR3 amino acids: CASSLAGLAGYNEQFF. The CDR3 nucleotides read TGCGCCAGCAGCTTGGCCGGTCTAGCGGGATACAATGAGCAGTTCTTC.

CDR3 coding DNA: TGTGCCAGCAGTGAAATTAATAAGGGGGACGAAAAACTGTTTTTT. Protein product: CASSEINKGDEKLFF. The J gene is TRBJ1-4, the V gene TRBV25-1; TRBD1 might be the D (6 bases). The CDR3 is 15 residues long. V shed 2 bases and J shed 8 bases, with 15 bases lying between them. The germline V gene has CDR1 MGHDK and CDR2 SYGVNS.

The chain uses TRBV6-5 and TRBJ2-2; TRBD2 agrees at 7 bases. V lost 2 bases and J lost 2; bases outside the gene matches: 5. CDR1 is MNHEY, CDR2 SVGAGI, per germline. The CDR3 runs 16 residues. The CDR3 loop reads CASSYPASGNTGELFF. DNA for the CDR3: TGTGCCAGCAGTTACCCGGCTAGCGGAAACACCGGGGAGCTGTTTTTT.

V usage is TRBV5-5 and J usage is TRBJ2-3; D perhaps matches TRBD2 (5 bases). Trimming shortened V by 1 base and J by 5 bases, and 14 bases separated the two germline ends. The CDR3 spans 15 residues. Germline V gives CDR1 SGHKS, CDR2 YYEKEE (reference sequence). The CDR3 protein is CASSLSSRVQDTQYF. The CDR3 nucleotides are TGTGCCAGCAGCTTGAGTTCGCGGGTTCAAGATACGCAGTATTTT.

The chain recombines TRBV2 with TRBJ2-2; D is ambiguous. The V end lost 4 bases, the J end lost 5 bases, and 5 bases lay between the germline ends. The CDR3 has 12 amino acids. CDR1 is SNHLY, CDR2 FYNNEI, per germline. The CDR3 loop is CASSASTGELFF. In nucleotides, the CDR3 is TGTGCCAGCAGTGCGTCTACCGGGGAGCTGTTTTTT.

V and J are TRBV13 and TRBJ2-7; 7 bases are shared with TRBD1. The J segment lost 2 bases and the V segment lost 5 bases, leaving 9 bases of the junction unmatched. CDR1 and CDR2 from the germline V gene are PRHDT and FYEKMQ (reference sequence). This CDR3 spans 15 amino acids. The CDR3 spells CASSPWTGITYEQYF. CDR3 nucleotide sequence: TGTGCCAGCAGCCCTTGGACAGGCATTACCTACGAGCAGTACTTC.

The chain carries TRBV30 and TRBJ1-6; 8 bases line up with TRBD1. J gave up 10 bases and V 5 bases, and 7 bases lay outside the gene matches. The CDR3 is 13 residues long. Germline CDR1 GTSNPN, CDR2 SVGIG (reference sequence). The CDR3 DNA reads as TGTGCCTGGGTCGGACAGGGAGGGTCACCCCTCCACTTT. Translated, it gives CAWVGQGGSPLHF.